One and the same sample provided the 20 T cell receptor beta chains below, sequenced in a study of blood T cell repertoires in COVID-19. TCRdb keeps only in-frame clones here, not all; method: immunoSEQ multiplex PCR. The data contain around 100,000 clones, around 81% of them singletons. The sequencing input was peripheral blood. These receptors came from a man in his fifties or sixties with active or convalescent COVID-19.

V usage is TRBV28 and J usage is TRBJ1-2; D perhaps matches TRBD1 (6 bases). Trimming removed 6 bases at V and 7 bases at J, with 12 bases between. Germline CDR1 MDHEN, CDR2 SYDVKM. This CDR3 comprises 12 residues. This CDR3 is CASSRRQVGYTF. CDR3 bases: TGTGCCAGCAGCCGCCGACAGGTTGGCTACACCTTC.

V usage is TRBV30 and J usage is TRBJ2-5, with a tentative D call TRBD1 (5 bases). The CDR3 consists of 13 residues. V lost 2 bases to trimming and J lost 4 bases, with 11 bases between them. Germline V gives CDR1 GTSNPN, CDR2 SVGIG (reference sequence). CDR3 in DNA: TGTGCCTGGAGTACCGCAGGGCGAGAGACCCAGTACTTC. As protein: CAWSTAGRETQYF.

This clone was seen a handful of times. This chain joins TRBV6-5 and TRBJ2-5, with D possibly TRBD1 on 5 matching bases. The CDR3 has 11 amino acids. V lost 6 bases, J lost 4 bases, and 6 bases lay in between. Looked up from germline, CDR1 is MNHEY and CDR2 is SVGAGI. CDR3 sequence reads: CASSQGETQYF. The DNA of the CDR3 is TGTGCCAGCAGCCAGGGAGAGACCCAGTACTTC.

J is TRBJ2-3 and V is TRBV7-9; 12 nucleotides align to TRBD2. Germline V gives CDR1 SEHNR, CDR2 FQNEAQ (reference sequence). The CDR3 is 16 amino acids. V was pared by 5 bases and J by 2 bases, with 5 bases of the junction left unmatched. CDR3 residues: CASSGGLAGFTDTQYF. For the CDR3, the DNA is TGTGCCAGCAGCGGGGGACTAGCGGGCTTCACAGATACGCAGTATTTT.

The rearrangement joins TRBV5-1 to TRBJ1-2, with a weak D call TRBD1 (6 bases). This CDR3 is 13 amino acids long. V was shortened by 0 bases and J by 6 bases, with 9 bases between the two germline ends. Germline V gene sequence: CDR1 SGHRS, CDR2 YFSETQ. CDR3 DNA sequence: TGCGCCAGCAGCTTGGAACAGGGCAATGGCTACACCTTC. It codes for CASSLEQGNGYTF.

The CDR3 nucleotides read TGTGCCAGCAGCGCCCGGACTAGCGGGACTGGGAGAGATACGCAGTATTTT. Encoded protein: CASSARTSGTGRDTQYF. The V call is TRBV9, the J call TRBJ2-3, with TRBD2 matching 12 bases. From germline, CDR1 is SGDLS and CDR2 YYNGEE. The length of the CDR3 is 17 residues. J gave up 5 bases and V 3 bases, and 10 bases lay outside the gene matches.

The chain combines TRBV9 with TRBJ1-6, with D possibly being TRBD1 (6 bases). Trimming shortened V by 3 bases and J by 8 bases, and 15 bases separated the two germline ends. The germline gives CDR1 SGDLS, CDR2 YYNGEE. The CDR3 length is 15 residues. CDR3 DNA sequence: TGTGCCAGCAGCGCCACACAGGGTTCCCATTCACCCCTCCACTTT. This translates into CASSATQGSHSPLHF.

The gene calls are TRBV5-1 and TRBJ1-2; the match to TRBD1 covers 8 bases. Losses at the gene ends were 4 bases for V and 8 bases for J; bases not matched to a gene: 7. There are 13 residues in the CDR3. Germline CDR1 SGHRS, CDR2 YFSETQ. The CDR3 DNA reads as TGCGCCAGCAGCCCCGGGACAGGAAGCGGCTACACCTTC. It yields the protein CASSPGTGSGYTF. The full variable domain, rest sourced from reference TRBV5-1 and TRBJ1-2, is KAGVTQTPRYLIKTRGQQVTLSCSPISGHRSVSWYQQTPGQGLQFLFEYFSETQRNKGNFPGRFSGRQFSNSRSEMNVSTLELGDSALYLCASSPGTGSGYTFGSGTRLTVV.

The chain carries TRBV3-1 (or the pseudogene TRBV3-2) and TRBJ1-1; D is ambiguous. With 2 bases removed from V and 4 bases from J, the gap between germline ends came to 8 bases. Germline lookup yields CDR1 LGHDT and CDR2 YNNKEL (reference sequence). The CDR3 has 13 residues. Written as DNA, the CDR3 is TGTGCCAGCAGCCAAACAGAGGGCACTGAAGCTTTCTTT. Translation gives CASSQTEGTEAFF.

The gene calls are TRBV19 and TRBJ1-2; 11 bases are shared with TRBD1. The V and J ends lost 7 bases and 7 bases, in that order; junction bases with no gene match: 5. The CDR3 is 13 residues long. Germline CDR1 LNHDA, CDR2 SQIVND (reference sequence). The CDR3 DNA is TGTGCCAGTACCATAGGGACAGGGGGTGGCTACACCTTC. Translating it yields CASTIGTGGGYTF.

The chain uses TRBV4-1 and TRBJ2-7; possibly TRBD2 for D (6 bases). Trimming left V 4 bases short and J 4 bases short, with 14 bases between. From germline, CDR1 is MGHRA and CDR2 YSYEKL. The CDR3 has 14 residues. The chain's CDR3 is CASSPSGDLYEQYF. The CDR3, as DNA: TGCGCCAGCAGCCCGTCGGGGGATCTGTACGAGCAGTACTTC.

The DNA for the CDR3 is TGTGCCAGCAGTGAGCAGAGAGGTCAGCCCCAGCATTTT. Its protein is CASSEQRGQPQHF. This chain joins TRBV6-1 and TRBJ1-5; no clear D gene. The CDR3 is 13 amino acids. Trimming stripped 3 bases from V and 6 bases from J, with 9 bases between. CDR1 and CDR2 (germline): MNHNS, SASEGT.

The J gene is TRBJ2-7, the V gene TRBV28; 7 positions match TRBD2. This CDR3 has 14 residues. Unmatched junction bases numbered 7, after V lost 5 bases and J lost 3 bases. Germline V gene lookup returns CDR1 MDHEN and CDR2 SYDVKM. CDR3 DNA: TGTGCCAGCAGTCCCCCAGCGGGATTCTACGAGCAGTACTTC. This gives the protein CASSPPAGFYEQYF.

In this sample, this clone turned up once. The gene calls are TRBV13 and TRBJ2-7; D possibly corresponds to TRBD2 (5 bases). The germline CDR1 and CDR2 sequences are PRHDT and FYEKMQ (reference sequence). The ends were cut back, 8 bases at V and 7 bases at J, with 21 bases in the middle. There are 14 residues in the CDR3. The CDR3 DNA reads as TGTGCCAGCCAGAGGGCGGAAGCTGCTGGGGAGCAGTACTTC. Its protein product is CASQRAEAAGEQYF.

The rearrangement uses TRBV20-1 and TRBJ2-7; TRBD2 aligns across 12 bases. Trimming at V came to 3 bases and at J to 0 bases, leaving 15 bases not matched to a gene. Germline CDR1 is DFQATT and CDR2 is SNEGSKA (reference sequence). The CDR3 has 19 residues. The CDR3 bases are TGCAGTGCTAGTGATTTTTTGGGGCTAGCGGGAGGGCGCTCCTACGAGCAGTACTTC. The encoded protein is CSASDFLGLAGGRSYEQYF.

The V call is TRBV6-5, the J call TRBJ1-1; D not certain. The V gene's germline CDR1 is MNHEY and CDR2 SVGAGI. This CDR3 region has 11 residues. V was trimmed by 6 bases and J by 1 base, leaving 3 bases between them. The CDR3 DNA reads TGTGCCAGCAGGGCGAACACTGAAGCTTTCTTT. It translates to CASRANTEAFF.

This clone was seen just once. The genes are TRBV19 and TRBJ2-7; 7 bases are a match to TRBD2. The length of the CDR3 is 16 residues. The germline V gene encodes CDR1 LNHDA and CDR2 SQIVND (reference sequence). Trimming removed 0 bases from V and 1 base from J; junction bases left unmatched: 6. DNA of the CDR3: TGTGCCAGTAGTATAGATCGGGGGGACCCTTCCTACGAGCAGTACTTC. Amino acid sequence: CASSIDRGDPSYEQYF. Supplemented by reference TRBV19 and TRBJ2-7, the full variable domain reads DGGITQSPKYLFRKEGQNVTLSCEQNLNHDAMYWYRQDPGQGLRLIYYSQIVNDFQKGDIAEGYSVSREKKESFPLTVTSAQKNPTAFYLCASSIDRGDPSYEQYFGPGTRLTVT.

The V and J genes are TRBV5-4 and TRBJ2-5; 7 nucleotides agree with TRBD1. The length of the CDR3 is 14 residues. Germline V gene sequence: CDR1 SGHNT, CDR2 YYREEE (reference sequence). V lost 5 bases and J lost 2; bases outside the gene matches: 6. The CDR3 loop reads CASRIQGIQETQYF. CDR3 nucleotides: TGTGCCAGCAGGATACAGGGGATTCAAGAGACCCAGTACTTC.

The J gene is TRBJ2-3, the V gene TRBV9; 7 nucleotides agree with TRBD2. The CDR3 runs to 16 residues. J gave up 5 bases and V 0 bases, and 9 bases lay outside the gene matches. The germline CDR1 and CDR2 sequences are SGDLS and YYNGEE. The chain's CDR3 is CASSVGGSGRGDTQYF. CDR3 nucleotides: TGTGCCAGCAGCGTAGGAGGAAGTGGGAGGGGAGATACGCAGTATTTT.

The CDR3 DNA follows: TGTGCCAGCAGTGAGGATGCGGGGAGCACAGATACGCAGTATTTT. Its protein is CASSEDAGSTDTQYF. The rearrangement joins TRBV6-4 to TRBJ2-3, with D perhaps TRBD2 (6 bases). V shed 3 bases and J shed 0 bases, with 10 bases lying between them. The length of the CDR3 is 15 residues. The germline V gene encodes CDR1 MRHNA and CDR2 SNTAGT.